This entry is about one T cell receptor beta chain. Its antigen is not known. This CDR3 spans 14 amino acids. Germline loops: CDR1 SGHTA, CDR2 FQGNSA. V lost 5 bases and J lost 6; bases outside the gene matches: 8. This specimen comes from a study of cytomegalovirus exposure and HLA in healthy donors. Across the whole study: Within the Caucasian-associated ancestry cluster were roughly 81% of the roughly 400 genotyped donors.

A multiplex PCR was run with 60 Vbeta primers and 13 Jbeta primers. Only in-frame clones appear in the TCRdb table, and some are missing; sequencing was by immunoSEQ multiplex PCR. The sample lists 120,000 or so clones; 75% to 85% were seen once. Whole-study findings and limits: Reportedly, diagnosis of cytomegalovirus status by the classifier showed high specificity and sensitivity. TCR beta chain V- and J-gene trimming was linked, in a later analysis, to a missense variant in DCLRE1C. Upon later analysis, TCR association rates were observed to vary by HLA locus, being highest for DRB1 and lowest for HLA-C.

What was sequenced was PBMCs. The V gene is TRBV7-2, the J gene TRBJ2-5; 8 bases are a match to TRBD1. This TCR came from a woman aged 45 to 65 in good health and CMV-seropositive. Written as DNA, the CDR3 is TGTGCCAGCAGCCCCAGACAGGGGAGGCAGACCCAGTACTTC. Encoded protein: CASSPRQGRQTQYF.